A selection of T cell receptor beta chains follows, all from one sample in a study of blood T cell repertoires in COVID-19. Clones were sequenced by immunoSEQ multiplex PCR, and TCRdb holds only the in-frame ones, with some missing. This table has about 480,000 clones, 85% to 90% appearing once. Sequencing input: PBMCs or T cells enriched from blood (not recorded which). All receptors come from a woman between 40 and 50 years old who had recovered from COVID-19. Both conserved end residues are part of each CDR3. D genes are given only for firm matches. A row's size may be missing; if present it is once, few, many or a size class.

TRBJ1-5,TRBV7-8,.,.,CASSLVRYQPQHF,TGTGCCAGCAGCTTAGTCAGGTATCAGCCCCAGCATTTT
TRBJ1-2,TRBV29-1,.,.,CSVEDPDYYGYTF,TGCAGCGTTGAAGATCCCGACTACTATGGCTACACCTTC
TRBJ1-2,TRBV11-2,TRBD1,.,CASSPPGQGGYGYTF,TGTGCCAGCAGCCCGCCGGGACAGGGAGGCTATGGCTACACCTTC
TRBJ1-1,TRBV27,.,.,CASSDPGRGRSEAFF,TGTGCCAGCAGTGACCCCGGCAGGGGTAGATCTGAAGCTTTCTTT
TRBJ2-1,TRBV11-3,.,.,CASSNSYNEQFF,TGTGCCAGCAGCAACTCATACAATGAGCAGTTCTTC
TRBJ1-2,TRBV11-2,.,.,CASSLKQYNYGYTF,TGTGCCAGCAGCTTAAAACAGTACAACTATGGCTACACCTTC
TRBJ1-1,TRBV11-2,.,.,CASSSTGNTEAFF,TGTGCCAGCAGCTCAACGGGGAACACTGAAGCTTTCTTT
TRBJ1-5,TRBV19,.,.,CASTTGSSNQPQHF,TGTGCCAGTACTACAGGGTCGAGCAATCAGCCCCAGCATTTT
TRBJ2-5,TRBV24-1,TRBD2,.,CATSDASGAQETQYF,TGTGCCACCAGTGATGCTAGCGGAGCCCAAGAGACCCAGTACTTC
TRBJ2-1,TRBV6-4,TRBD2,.,CASSSRAGAIADEQFF,TGTGCCAGCAGTTCTCGGGCGGGAGCTATCGCAGATGAGCAGTTCTTC
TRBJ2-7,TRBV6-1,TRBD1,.,CASSDLQGGYEQYF,TGTGCCAGCAGTGATCTACAGGGGGGCTACGAGCAGTACTTC
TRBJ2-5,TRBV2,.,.,CASSVRSQETQYF,TGTGCCAGCAGTGTTAGATCCCAAGAGACCCAGTACTTC
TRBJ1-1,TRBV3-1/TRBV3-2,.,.,CASSQARGGYTEAFF,TGTGCCAGCAGCCAAGCACGCGGAGGCTACACTGAAGCTTTCTTT
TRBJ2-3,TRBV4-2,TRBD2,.,CASSHGSGRRTDTQYF,TGTGCCAGCAGCCATGGAAGCGGGAGACGCACAGATACGCAGTATTTT
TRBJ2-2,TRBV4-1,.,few,CASSQDAGYTGELFF,TGCGCCAGCAGCCAAGATGCGGGTTACACCGGGGAGCTGTTTTTT
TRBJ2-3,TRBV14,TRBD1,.,CASSQPGQGYTDTQYF,TGTGCCAGCAGCCAACCGGGACAGGGTTACACAGATACGCAGTATTTT
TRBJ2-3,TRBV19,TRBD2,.,CASSTPELANTDTQYF,TGTGCCAGTAGTACCCCGGAACTAGCGAACACAGATACGCAGTATTTT
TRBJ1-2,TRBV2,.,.,CASADPGGYTF,TGTGCCAGCGCGGACCCGGGGGGCTACACCTTC
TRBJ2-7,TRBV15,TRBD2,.,CATSRGLTSGLIGEQYF,TGTGCCACCAGCAGAGGACTGACTAGCGGTCTTATCGGCGAGCAGTACTTC
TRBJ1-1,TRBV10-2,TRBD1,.,CASNPGQGSEAFF,TGCGCCAGCAATCCCGGACAGGGTAGTGAAGCTTTCTTT
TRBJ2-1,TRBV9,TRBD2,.,CASSGTSGNYNEQFF,TGTGCCAGCAGCGGGACTAGCGGGAACTACAATGAGCAGTTCTTC
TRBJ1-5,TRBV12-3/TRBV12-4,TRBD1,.,CASSFAGGQPQHF,TGTGCCAGCAGTTTTGCAGGGGGACAGCCCCAGCATTTT
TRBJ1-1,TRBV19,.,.,CASSIRELGNTEAFF,TGTGCCAGTAGTATTAGGGAGTTGGGGAACACTGAAGCTTTCTTT
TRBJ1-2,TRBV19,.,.,CASMKVSAGGSGYTF,TGTGCCAGTATGAAGGTTTCAGCTGGAGGGTCTGGCTACACCTTC
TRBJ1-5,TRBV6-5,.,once,CASKQINQPQHF,TGTGCCAGCAAACAGATCAATCAGCCCCAGCATTTT
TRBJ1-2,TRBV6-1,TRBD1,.,CASRENRGTGGYNGYTF,TGTGCCAGCAGAGAAAATCGCGGGACAGGGGGCTACAATGGCTACACCTTC
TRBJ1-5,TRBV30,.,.,CALAGSLSQPQHF,TGTGCCTTGGCGGGTAGTTTAAGTCAGCCCCAGCATTTT
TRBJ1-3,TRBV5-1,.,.,CASSLDPSHSGNTIYF,TGCGCCAGCAGCTTGGATCCATCCCACTCTGGAAACACCATATATTTT
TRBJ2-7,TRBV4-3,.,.,CASSQDRYYEQYF,TGCGCCAGCAGCCAAGACAGGTATTACGAGCAGTACTTC
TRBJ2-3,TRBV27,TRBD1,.,CASSGYRGRMDTQYF,TGTGCCAGCAGTGGTTACAGGGGGCGAATGGATACGCAGTATTTT
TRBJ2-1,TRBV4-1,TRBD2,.,CASSQKGGLAGPVGNEQFF,TGCGCCAGCAGCCAAAAAGGGGGACTAGCGGGCCCGGTGGGCAATGAGCAGTTCTTC
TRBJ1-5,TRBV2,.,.,CASSPDLYSNQPQHF,TGTGCCAGCAGTCCCGACTTATATAGCAATCAGCCCCAGCATTTT
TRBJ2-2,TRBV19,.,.,CASSSQPRGRANTGELFF,TGTGCCAGTAGTTCTCAACCTAGGGGCAGGGCGAACACCGGGGAGCTGTTTTTT
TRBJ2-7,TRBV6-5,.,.,CASSSDRSYEQYF,TGTGCCAGCAGTTCGGACAGATCCTACGAGCAGTACTTC
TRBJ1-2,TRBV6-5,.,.,CASSYSGRAIGYTF,TGTGCCAGCAGTTACTCGGGCAGGGCAATTGGCTACACCTTC
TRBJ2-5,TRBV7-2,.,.,CASSLAGGGQETQYF,TGTGCCAGCAGCTTAGCGGGAGGGGGCCAAGAGACCCAGTACTTC
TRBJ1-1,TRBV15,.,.,CATSPQITLTNTEAFF,TGTGCCACCAGCCCACAGATAACCCTTACTAACACTGAAGCTTTCTTT
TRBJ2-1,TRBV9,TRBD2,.,CASSVAGTSGNNEQFF,TGTGCCAGCAGCGTAGCCGGGACTAGCGGCAACAATGAGCAGTTCTTC
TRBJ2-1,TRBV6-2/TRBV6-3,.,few,CASSYSISSYNEQFF,TGTGCCAGCAGTTACTCGATTAGCTCCTACAATGAGCAGTTCTTC
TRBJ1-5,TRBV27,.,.,CASSYRNNQPQHF,TGTGCCAGCAGCTACAGGAACAATCAGCCCCAGCATTTT
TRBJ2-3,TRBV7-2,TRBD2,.,CASSLRSSGRAKVDTQYF,TGTGCCAGCAGCTTAAGATCTAGCGGGAGGGCCAAGGTAGATACGCAGTATTTT
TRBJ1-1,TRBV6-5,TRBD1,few,CASSPHTGGEAFF,TGTGCCAGCAGTCCCCACACAGGGGGTGAAGCTTTCTTT
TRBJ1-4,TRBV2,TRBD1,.,CAGGDRDNEKLFF,TGTGCCGGCGGGGACAGAGATAATGAAAAACTGTTTTTT
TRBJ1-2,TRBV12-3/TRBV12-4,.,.,CASSIQGVSYTF,TGTGCCAGCAGTATCCAGGGTGTGAGCTACACCTTC
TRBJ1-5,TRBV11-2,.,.,CASSLDPGDQPQHF,TGTGCCAGCAGCTTAGATCCCGGGGATCAGCCCCAGCATTTT
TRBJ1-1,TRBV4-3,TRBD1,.,CASSQQDRDGTEAFF,TGCGCCAGCAGCCAACAGGACAGGGATGGAACTGAAGCTTTCTTT
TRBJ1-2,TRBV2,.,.,CASGRGGYTF,TGTGCCAGTGGGAGGGGAGGCTACACCTTC
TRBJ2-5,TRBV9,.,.,CASSVAFNSAAETQYF,TGTGCCAGCAGCGTAGCTTTTAATAGCGCGGCAGAGACCCAGTACTTC
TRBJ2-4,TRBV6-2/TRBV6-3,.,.,CASSSHELGVVKNIQYF,TGTGCCAGCAGTTCTCACGAACTAGGTGTGGTCAAAAACATTCAGTACTTC
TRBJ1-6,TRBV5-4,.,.,CASSLTGRVNSPLHF,TGTGCCAGCAGCTTGACAGGAAGAGTCAATTCACCCCTCCACTTT
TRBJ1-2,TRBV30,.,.,CAWSVWAGSTF,TGTGCCTGGAGTGTCTGGGCAGGCAGTACCTTC
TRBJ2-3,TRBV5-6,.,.,CASSLPGRDGRDTQYF,TGTGCCAGCTCTCTCCCCGGGCGGGACGGGCGAGATACGCAGTATTTT
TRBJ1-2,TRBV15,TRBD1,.,CATSISDRGNYGYTF,TGTGCCACCAGCATTTCGGACAGGGGGAACTATGGCTACACCTTC
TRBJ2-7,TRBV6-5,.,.,CASSLRRGYEQYF,TGTGCCAGCAGTCTGCGCAGGGGCTACGAGCAGTACTTC
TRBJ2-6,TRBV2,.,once,CASSPKQGTGANVLTF,TGTGCCAGCAGTCCTAAACAGGGTACTGGGGCCAACGTCCTGACTTTC
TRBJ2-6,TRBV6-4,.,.,CASSGNRAGANVLTF,TGTGCCAGCAGTGGCAACAGGGCTGGGGCCAACGTCCTGACTTTC
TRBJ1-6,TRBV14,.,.,CASSQESQGRSPLHF,TGTGCCAGCAGCCAAGAGAGCCAGGGTCGGTCACCCCTCCACTTT
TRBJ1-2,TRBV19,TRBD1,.,CASSGQATYGYTF,TGTGCCAGTAGTGGACAGGCTACCTATGGCTACACCTTC